This is a list of T cell receptor beta chains from one sample in a study of graft-versus-host responses after intestinal transplantation. Sequencing used immunoSEQ multiplex PCR; TCRdb keeps in-frame clones, though not all of them. The data hold around 14,000 clones, with roughly 30% observed a single time. Here the sequenced sample was alloreactive CD4+ T cells from a mixed lymphocyte reaction culture, taken before intestinal transplant. These receptors were taken from a human patient who received an intestinal transplant. The CDR3 runs from the conserved cysteine through the conserved F or W. D genes are given only for firm matches. A clone size is listed for some rows: how often the clone was seen (once, few, many), or a class if it is expanded.

J,size,D,V,DNA,CDR3
TRBJ2-3,.,TRBD2,TRBV5-1,TGCGCCAGCAGCTTGGGGGGGAGGGCAGATACGCAGTATTTT,CASSLGGRADTQYF
TRBJ2-3,.,.,TRBV20-1,TGCGGCGGGGAAGGGACAGATACGCAGTATTTT,CGGEGTDTQYF
TRBJ1-3,.,TRBD1,TRBV6-6,TGTGCCAGCAGTTACTCGACAGGGGACGGAAACACCATATATTTT,CASSYSTGDGNTIYF
TRBJ1-3,.,.,TRBV4-1,TGCGCCAGCAGCGCCCAACTCGGAAACACCATATATTTT,CASSAQLGNTIYF
TRBJ2-4,.,.,TRBV5-1,TGCGCCAGCAGCCATGATACAGTGATCCTGGCTAAAGCCAAAAACATTCAGTACTTC,CASSHDTVILAKAKNIQYF
TRBJ2-3,.,TRBD2,TRBV5-1,TGCGCCAGCAGCTACCAACTAGCGGAGACAGATACGCAGTATTTT,CASSYQLAETDTQYF
TRBJ2-5,.,.,TRBV15,TGTGCCACCAGCAGAGATTTTGGGGGTGAGACCCAGTACTTC,CATSRDFGGETQYF
TRBJ2-1,.,.,TRBV28,TGTGCCAGCAAAATAACTCCGACTAATGAGCAGTTCTTC,CASKITPTNEQFF
TRBJ2-2,.,TRBD2,TRBV7-3,TGTGCCAGCAGCCGGACTAGCGGGAGGGCCGGGGAGCTGTTTTTT,CASSRTSGRAGELFF
TRBJ1-1,.,.,TRBV15,TGTGCCACCAGCAGAGATGGACTGAACACTGAAGCTTTCTTT,CATSRDGLNTEAFF
TRBJ2-3,.,.,TRBV7-4,TGTGCCAGCAGCTTAGCGGGGGCCACAGATACGCAGTATTTT,CASSLAGATDTQYF
TRBJ1-3,medium-sized,.,TRBV23-1,TGCGCCAGCAGTCGGGCCAGGGAGACTGGAAACACCATATATTTT,CASSRARETGNTIYF
TRBJ1-5,.,TRBD1,TRBV5-8,TGTGCCAGCAGCCCTGGGACAGGGGTTCGGCAGCCCCAGCATTTT,CASSPGTGVRQPQHF
TRBJ2-2,.,.,TRBV11-3,TGTGCCAGCGCCAAATCAGATACCGCGAACACCGGGGAGCTGTTTTTT,CASAKSDTANTGELFF
TRBJ2-1,few,.,TRBV5-1,TGCGCCAGCCGGTTAGCAGCGGGCCTCTCCTACAATGAGCAGTTCTTC,CASRLAAGLSYNEQFF
TRBJ1-2,.,TRBD1,TRBV2,TGTGCCAGCAGTGAAGCTTTTTTGGGACAGGGAGATGGCTACACCTTC,CASSEAFLGQGDGYTF
TRBJ2-2,few,.,TRBV10-1,TGCGCCAGCAGTGACAGGGGGAACACCGGGGAGCTGTTTTTT,CASSDRGNTGELFF
TRBJ1-2,.,.,TRBV27,TGTGCCAGCAGTTTAAACGGGGCGGGGGGCTACACCTTC,CASSLNGAGGYTF
TRBJ1-2,few,.,TRBV18,TGTGCCAGCTCACCACGAGTCAGGGATAGTCACTATGGCTACACCTTC,CASSPRVRDSHYGYTF
TRBJ2-5,few,.,TRBV20-1,TGCAGTGCTAGTTCAGAGACCCAGTACTTC,CSASSETQYF
TRBJ2-7,.,TRBD2,TRBV5-1,TGCGCCAGCAGCTTGGGCGGGGAGGGCCGGTACGAGCAGTACTTC,CASSLGGEGRYEQYF
TRBJ2-3,few,.,TRBV5-4,TGTGCCAGCAGCTTAAAATCAGGACAGGATACGCAGTATTTT,CASSLKSGQDTQYF
TRBJ2-4,few,.,TRBV11-2,TGTGCCAGCAGCTTGACAGAGGGAAACATTCAGTACTTC,CASSLTEGNIQYF
TRBJ2-3,few,TRBD2,TRBV30,TGTGCCTGGAGTCAGCGGGAGCGGGGCACAGATACGCAGTATTTT,CAWSQRERGTDTQYF
TRBJ2-7,.,TRBD1,TRBV10-3,TGTGCCATCGGACAGGGGATAGACGAGCAGTACTTC,CAIGQGIDEQYF
TRBJ1-5,few,.,TRBV30,TGTGCCTGGAGTGTTAACTCCATTCTCCAGCCCCAGCATTTT,CAWSVNSILQPQHF
TRBJ2-1,.,.,TRBV28,TGTGCCAGCAGCCTTCACGGGACTGAAACCTACAATGAGCAGTTCTTC,CASSLHGTETYNEQFF
TRBJ2-7,few,.,TRBV6-1,TGTGCCAGCAGAGGACGGACGGGTAGCTTTGAGCAGTACTTC,CASRGRTGSFEQYF
TRBJ2-1,.,TRBD2,TRBV4-2,TGTGCCAGCAGCCAAGAGGGACCCGGGACTAGCCCATACAATGAGCAGTTCTTC,CASSQEGPGTSPYNEQFF
TRBJ2-3,.,.,TRBV18,TGTGCCAGCTCACCAGTGGCCTTCACAGATACGCAGTATTTT,CASSPVAFTDTQYF
TRBJ2-2,few,.,TRBV13,TGTGCCAGCAGCTATACTAGGAGGAACACCGGGGAGCTGTTTTTT,CASSYTRRNTGELFF